This T cell receptor beta chain derives from a study of blood T cell repertoires in COVID-19. Study background: Samples came from the United States, Italy and Spain, spanning acute and convalescent COVID-19. T cells, B-cell-depleted T cells, or PBMCs provided the cDNA or gDNA that served as material.

Germline V gene lookup returns CDR1 SGHTA and CDR2 FQGNSA. J lost 9 bases, V lost 5 bases, and 7 bases had no gene match. The CDR3 has 15 amino acids. In the authors' methods: Reference gene primer amplification gave estimated nucleated cell counts. TCRdb keeps only in-frame clones here, not all; method: immunoSEQ multiplex PCR. V, J and clone size derive from that table, while D and trimming were established from the DNA sequence. The sample includes around 100,000 clones, around nine tenths of them seen just once. Material for sequencing was peripheral blood. The chain carries TRBV7-2 and TRBJ1-6, with TRBD1 matching 10 bases. This TCR was sampled from an elderly woman in a cohort sampled during active COVID-19. The CDR3 region is CASSPQGTGASPLHF. The CDR3, as DNA: TGTGCCAGCAGCCCACAAGGGACAGGGGCTTCACCCCTCCACTTT.